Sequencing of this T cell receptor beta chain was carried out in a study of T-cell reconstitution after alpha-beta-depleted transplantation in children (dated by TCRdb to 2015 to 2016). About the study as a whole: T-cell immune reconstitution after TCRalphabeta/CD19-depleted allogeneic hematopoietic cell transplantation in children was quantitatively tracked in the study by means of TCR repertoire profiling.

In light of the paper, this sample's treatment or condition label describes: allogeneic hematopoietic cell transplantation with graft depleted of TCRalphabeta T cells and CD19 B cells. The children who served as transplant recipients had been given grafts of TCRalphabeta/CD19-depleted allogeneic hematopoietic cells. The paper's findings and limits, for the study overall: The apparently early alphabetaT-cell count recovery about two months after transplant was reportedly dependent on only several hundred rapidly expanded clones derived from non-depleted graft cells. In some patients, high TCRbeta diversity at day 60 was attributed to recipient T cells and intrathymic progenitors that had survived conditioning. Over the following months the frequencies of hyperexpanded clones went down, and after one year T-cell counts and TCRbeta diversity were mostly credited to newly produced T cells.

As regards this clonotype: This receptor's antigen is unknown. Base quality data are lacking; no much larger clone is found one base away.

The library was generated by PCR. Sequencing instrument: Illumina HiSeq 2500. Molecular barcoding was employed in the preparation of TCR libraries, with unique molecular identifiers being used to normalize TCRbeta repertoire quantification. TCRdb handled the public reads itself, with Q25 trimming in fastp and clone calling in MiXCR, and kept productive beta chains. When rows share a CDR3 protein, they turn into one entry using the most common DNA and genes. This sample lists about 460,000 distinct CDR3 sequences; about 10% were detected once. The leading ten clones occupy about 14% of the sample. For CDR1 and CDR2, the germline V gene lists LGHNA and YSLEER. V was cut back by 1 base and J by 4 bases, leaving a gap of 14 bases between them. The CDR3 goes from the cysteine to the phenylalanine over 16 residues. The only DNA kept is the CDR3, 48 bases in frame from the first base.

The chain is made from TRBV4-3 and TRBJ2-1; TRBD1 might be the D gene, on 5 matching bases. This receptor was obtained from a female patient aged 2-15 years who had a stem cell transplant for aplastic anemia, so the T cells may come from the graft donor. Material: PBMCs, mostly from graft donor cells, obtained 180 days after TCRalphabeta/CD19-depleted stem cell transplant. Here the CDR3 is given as CASSQGRTGLYNEQFF. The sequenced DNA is TGCGCCAGCAGCCAAGGGCGTACAGGTCTGTACAATGAGCAGTTCTTC.